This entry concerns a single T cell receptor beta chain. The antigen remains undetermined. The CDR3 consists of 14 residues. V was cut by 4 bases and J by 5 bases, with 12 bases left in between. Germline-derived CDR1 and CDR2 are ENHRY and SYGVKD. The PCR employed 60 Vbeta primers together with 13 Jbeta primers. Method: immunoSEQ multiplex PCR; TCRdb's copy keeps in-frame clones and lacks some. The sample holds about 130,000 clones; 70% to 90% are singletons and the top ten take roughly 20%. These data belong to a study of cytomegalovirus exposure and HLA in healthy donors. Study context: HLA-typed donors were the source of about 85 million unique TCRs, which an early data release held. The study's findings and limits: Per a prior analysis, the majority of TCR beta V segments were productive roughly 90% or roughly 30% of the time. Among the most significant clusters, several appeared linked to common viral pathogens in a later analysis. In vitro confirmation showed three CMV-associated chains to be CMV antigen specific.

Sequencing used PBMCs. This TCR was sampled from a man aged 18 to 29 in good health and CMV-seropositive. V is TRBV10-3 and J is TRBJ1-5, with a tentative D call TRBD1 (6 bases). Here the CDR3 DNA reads TGTGCCATCAGTGGAAGGGCAGGGGATCAGCCCCAGCATTTT. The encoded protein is CAISGRAGDQPQHF.